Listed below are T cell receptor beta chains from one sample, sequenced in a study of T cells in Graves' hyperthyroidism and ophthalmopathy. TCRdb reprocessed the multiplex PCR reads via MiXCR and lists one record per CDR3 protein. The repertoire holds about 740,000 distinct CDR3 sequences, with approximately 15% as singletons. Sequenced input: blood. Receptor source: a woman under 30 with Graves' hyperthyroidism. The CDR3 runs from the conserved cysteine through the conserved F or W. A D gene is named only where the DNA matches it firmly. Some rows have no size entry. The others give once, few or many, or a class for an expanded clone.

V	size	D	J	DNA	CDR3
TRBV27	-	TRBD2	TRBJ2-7	TGTGCCAGCAGTTTCACCCCCCGGGACAGGGGAGCCCTAGCGGGAGGGCCAGGGTCCTACGAGCAGTACTTC	CASSFTPRDRGALAGGPGSYEQYF
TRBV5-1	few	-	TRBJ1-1	TGCGCCAGCAGCGTGAGAGGGGAGCGCACTGAAGCTTTCTTT	CASSVRGERTEAFF
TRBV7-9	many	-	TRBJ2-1	TGTGCCAGCAGCTCCCATCGGGTTTACAATGAGCAGTTCTTC	CASSSHRVYNEQFF
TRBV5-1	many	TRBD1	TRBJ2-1	TGCGCCAGCAGCTTGGCCCCCACAGGGGATGAGCAGTTCTTC	CASSLAPTGDEQFF
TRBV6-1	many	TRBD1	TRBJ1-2	TGTGCCAGCACCGAGACAGGGCAGCTGGGTGGCTACACCTTC	CASTETGQLGGYTF
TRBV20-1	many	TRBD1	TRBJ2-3	TGCAGTGCCAAGCCAGGACAGGGCACAGATACGCAGTATTTT	CSAKPGQGTDTQYF
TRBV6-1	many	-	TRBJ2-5	TGTGCCAGCACTCACCCGTACCAAGAGACCCAGTACTTC	CASTHPYQETQYF
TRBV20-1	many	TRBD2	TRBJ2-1	TGCAGTGCTAGAAGCGGGAAGCTCAATGAGCAGTTCTTC	CSARSGKLNEQFF
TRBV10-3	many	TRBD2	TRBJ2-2	TGTGCCACCCTAGCGGGGTTTTCGAACACCGGGGAGCTGTTTTTT	CATLAGFSNTGELFF
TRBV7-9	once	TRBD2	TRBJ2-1	TGTGCCAGCACCCCCATCGAGCGGGAGGGCCGGAATGAGCAGTTCTTC	CASTPIEREGRNEQFF
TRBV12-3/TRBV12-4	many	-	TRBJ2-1	TGTGCCAGCAGGCCGGGGGACAAACGTAGCCATGAGCAGTTCTTC	CASRPGDKRSHEQFF
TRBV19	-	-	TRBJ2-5	TGTGCCAGTAGTACGCTGGGAGAGACCCAGTACTTC	CASSTLGETQYF
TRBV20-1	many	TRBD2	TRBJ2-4	TGCAGTGCTCTTGGGGAGCGGCGGGGGGCCAAAAACATTCAGTACTTC	CSALGERRGAKNIQYF
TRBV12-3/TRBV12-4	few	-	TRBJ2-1	TGTGCCATCACACCTGTCGGACTATACAATGAGCAGTTCTTC	CAITPVGLYNEQFF
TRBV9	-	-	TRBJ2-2	TGTGCCAGCAGCCCCACAGGGCCCCTGAACACCGGGGAGCTGTTTTTT	CASSPTGPLNTGELFF
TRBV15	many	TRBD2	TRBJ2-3	TGTGCCACCGAATCCGGGACTAGCGGGCTCAGCACAGATACGCAGTATTTT	CATESGTSGLSTDTQYF
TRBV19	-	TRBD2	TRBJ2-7	TGTGCCAGTGCGGGACTACCCTACGAGCAGTACTTC	CASAGLPYEQYF
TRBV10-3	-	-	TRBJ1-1	TGTGCCATCAGTGGGGTGACAGGAACGAACACTGAAGCTTTCTTT	CAISGVTGTNTEAFF
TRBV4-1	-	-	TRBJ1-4	TGCGCCAGCAGCCGTAGCCAAAGTGGGTCAGAAAAACTGTTTTTT	CASSRSQSGSEKLFF
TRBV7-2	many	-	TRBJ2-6	TGTGCCAGCAGCTTGGAGGGGTATGGGGCCAACGTCCTGACTTTC	CASSLEGYGANVLTF
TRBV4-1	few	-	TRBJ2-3	TGCGCCAGCAGCCAAGACCGGGGGAATACGCAGTATTTT	CASSQDRGNTQYF
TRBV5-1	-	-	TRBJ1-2	TGCGCCAGCAGCTTGGGACAGGCCCCCTATGGCTACACCTTC	CASSLGQAPYGYTF
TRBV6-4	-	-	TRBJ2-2	TGTGCCAGCAGTGTCACCGTTTCAACCGGGGAGCTGTTTTTT	CASSVTVSTGELFF
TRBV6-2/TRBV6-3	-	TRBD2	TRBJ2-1	TGTGCCAGCAGTTATCTAGCGGGAGTTTCTGAGCAGTTCTTC	CASSYLAGVSEQFF
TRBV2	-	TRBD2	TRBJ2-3	TGTGCCAGCAGTTCCACTGCCCCGGGACTAGCGGGAGGGATCGCAGATACGCAGTATTTT	CASSSTAPGLAGGIADTQYF
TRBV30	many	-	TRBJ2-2	TGTGCCTGGAGTCGAACAGGATCGGACACCGGGGAGCTGTTTTTT	CAWSRTGSDTGELFF
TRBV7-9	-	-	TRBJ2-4	TGTGCCAGCAGCTCCCTCGTAGCCAAAAACATTCAGTACTTC	CASSSLVAKNIQYF
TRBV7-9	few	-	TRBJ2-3	TGTGCCAGCACCCCACTTGACTGGTATAGCACAGATACGCAGTATTTT	CASTPLDWYSTDTQYF
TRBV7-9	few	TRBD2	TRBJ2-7	TGTGCCAGCAGCGCTGGACTAGCGGGGGACTACGAGCAGTACTTC	CASSAGLAGDYEQYF
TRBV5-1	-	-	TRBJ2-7	TGCGCCAGCAACTTAACGGGAGACTCCTACGAGCAGTACTTC	CASNLTGDSYEQYF
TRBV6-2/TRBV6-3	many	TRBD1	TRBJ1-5	TGTGCCAGCAGTTACTCCTTCAAACAGGGGATGGGGCAGCCCCAGCATTTT	CASSYSFKQGMGQPQHF
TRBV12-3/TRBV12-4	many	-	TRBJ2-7	TGTGCCAGCAGTTTCGAGACGCTTTCCTACGAGCAGTACTTC	CASSFETLSYEQYF
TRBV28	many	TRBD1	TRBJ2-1	TGTGCCAGCAGTGGACAGGTGCTCTACAATGAGCAGTTCTTC	CASSGQVLYNEQFF
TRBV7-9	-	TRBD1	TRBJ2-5	TGTGCCAGCAGCTTAACGACAGGGGACCAAGAGACCCAGTACTTC	CASSLTTGDQETQYF
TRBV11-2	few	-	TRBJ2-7	TGTGCCAGCAGCTTAAGTTTGGTACCCTCCTACGAGCAGTACTTC	CASSLSLVPSYEQYF
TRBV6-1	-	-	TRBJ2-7	TGTGCCAGCAGTGAACCTCACAGGGAGCAGTACTTC	CASSEPHREQYF
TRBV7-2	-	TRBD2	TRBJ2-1	TGCGCCAGCAGCCAAGATTCGAGCGGGAGGATATGGAATGAGCAGTTCTTC	CASSQDSSGRIWNEQFF
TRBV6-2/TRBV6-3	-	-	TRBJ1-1	TGTGCCAGCAGTTACGTGGCAGGGAGGGCTGTCGCTGAAGCTTTCTTT	CASSYVAGRAVAEAFF
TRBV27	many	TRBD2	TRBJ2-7	TGTGCCAGCAGTTTATGGGCTTTAGCGGGAGAAGGCGAGCAGTACTTC	CASSLWALAGEGEQYF
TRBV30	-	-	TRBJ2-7	TGTGCCTGGAGTGTACTGGACCAGTGGGGCTCCTACGAGCAGTACTTC	CAWSVLDQWGSYEQYF
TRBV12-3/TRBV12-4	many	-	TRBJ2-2	TGTGCCAGTATCCCGGACACAACCACCGGGGAGCTGTTTTTT	CASIPDTTTGELFF
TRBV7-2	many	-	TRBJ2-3	TGTGCCAGCAGCTTACCCGTAACAGATACGCAGTATTTT	CASSLPVTDTQYF
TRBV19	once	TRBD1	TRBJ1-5	TGTGCCAGTAGTATAAGGGGGCCAGGGAGGCAGCCCCAGCATTTT	CASSIRGPGRQPQHF
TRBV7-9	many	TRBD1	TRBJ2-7	TGTGCCAGCAGCGCGGACAGGGTGCCCTACGAGCAGTACTTC	CASSADRVPYEQYF